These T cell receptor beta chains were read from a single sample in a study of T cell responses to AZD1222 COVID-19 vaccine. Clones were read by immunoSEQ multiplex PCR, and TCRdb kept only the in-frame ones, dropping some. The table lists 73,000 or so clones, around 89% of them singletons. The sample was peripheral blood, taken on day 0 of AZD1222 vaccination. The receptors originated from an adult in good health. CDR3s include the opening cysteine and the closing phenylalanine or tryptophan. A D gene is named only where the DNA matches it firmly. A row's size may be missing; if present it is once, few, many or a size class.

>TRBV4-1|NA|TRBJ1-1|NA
TGCGCCAGCAGCCAAGTGCCGGGCGCCGGCACTGAAGCTTTCTTT
CASSQVPGAGTEAFF
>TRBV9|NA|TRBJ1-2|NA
TGTGCCAGCAGCGTCCAGGGACTTATCGGGTTAGGCTACACCTTC
CASSVQGLIGLGYTF
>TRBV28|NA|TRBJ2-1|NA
TGTGCCAGCATTGCGGCGAGCTCCTACAATGAGCAGTTCTTC
CASIAASSYNEQFF
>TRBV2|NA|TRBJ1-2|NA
TGTGCCAGCAGTGAAGATCTGGTTGCGAGGTTACGTGGCTACACCTTC
CASSEDLVARLRGYTF
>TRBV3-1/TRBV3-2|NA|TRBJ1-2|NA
TGTGCCAGCAGCCAAGAAATAGCTAACTATGGCTACACCTTC
CASSQEIANYGYTF
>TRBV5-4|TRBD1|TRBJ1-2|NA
TGTGCCAGCAGCGGGACAGGGCCCTATGGCTACACCTTC
CASSGTGPYGYTF
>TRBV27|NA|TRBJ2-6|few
TGTGCCAGCAGCTCTGGGGCCAACGTCCTGACTTTC
CASSSGANVLTF
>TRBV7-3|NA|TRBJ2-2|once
TGTGCCAGCAGCTTATCTAGTGTGACCGGGGAGCTGTTTTTT
CASSLSSVTGELFF
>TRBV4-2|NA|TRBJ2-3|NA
TGTGCCAGCAGCCAAGTTGGACTCGAGCAAAGGACAGATACGCAGTATTTT
CASSQVGLEQRTDTQYF
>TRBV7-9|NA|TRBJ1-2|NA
TGTGCCAGCAGCCTCGGTACGACCCCTAACTATGGCTACACCTTC
CASSLGTTPNYGYTF
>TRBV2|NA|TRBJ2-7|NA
TGTGCCAGCAGTAAGGGGGGACCAACCTACGAGCAGTACTTC
CASSKGGPTYEQYF
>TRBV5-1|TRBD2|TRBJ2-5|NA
TGCGCCAGCAGCTTGGATTGGGGGGGAGAGACCCAGTACTTC
CASSLDWGGETQYF
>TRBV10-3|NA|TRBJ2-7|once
TGTGCCATCAGTGGCACAGACTACGAGCAGTACTTC
CAISGTDYEQYF
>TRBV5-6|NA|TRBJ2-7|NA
TGTGCCAGCAGCTTCTACACGACGGAATACGAGCAGTACTTC
CASSFYTTEYEQYF
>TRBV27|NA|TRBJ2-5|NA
TGTGCCAGCAGTAGGATCGTGGGGGGCCAGGAGACCCAGTACTTC
CASSRIVGGQETQYF
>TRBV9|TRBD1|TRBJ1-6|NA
TGTGCCAGCAGCGTCCAACCGGGACAGAATTCACCCCTCCACTTT
CASSVQPGQNSPLHF
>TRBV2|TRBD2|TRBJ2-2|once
TGTGCCAGCAGTGAACGAGCGGGGGTCGCCGGGGAGCTGTTTTTT
CASSERAGVAGELFF
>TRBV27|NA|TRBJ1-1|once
TGTGCCAGCAGTTGGGTCAGCAACACTGAAGCTTTCTTT
CASSWVSNTEAFF
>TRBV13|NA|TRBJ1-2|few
TGTGCCAGCAGCCCCGAACCTGACAGAAACTATGGCTACACCTTC
CASSPEPDRNYGYTF
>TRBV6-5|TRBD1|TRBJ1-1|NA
TGTGCCAGCAGTTACTTCGACAGGGCGGGCACTGAAGCTTTCTTT
CASSYFDRAGTEAFF
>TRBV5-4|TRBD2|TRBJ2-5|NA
TGTGCCAGCAGCCAAAAGCGGGAGATGGAAGAGACCCAGTACTTC
CASSQKREMEETQYF
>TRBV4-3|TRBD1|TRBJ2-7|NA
TGCGCCAGCAGCCCTGGGACAGCTACCTACGAGCAGTACTTC
CASSPGTATYEQYF
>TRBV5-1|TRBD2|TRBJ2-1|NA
TGCGCCAGCAGCTCAGGACTAGCGGGTAACAATGAGCAGTTCTTC
CASSSGLAGNNEQFF
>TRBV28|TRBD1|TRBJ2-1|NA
TGTGCCAGCAGCCACTCTCAGGGGGCGGGGGAGCAGTTCTTC
CASSHSQGAGEQFF
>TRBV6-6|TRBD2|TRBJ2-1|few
TGTGCCAGCAGTACGGGACTAGCGGGAGTGTTCTTC
CASSTGLAGVFF
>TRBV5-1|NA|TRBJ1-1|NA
TGCGCCAGCAGCCGCCGAGGAGGGTCGGACACTGAAGCTTTCTTT
CASSRRGGSDTEAFF
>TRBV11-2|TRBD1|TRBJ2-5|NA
TGTGCCAGCAGCTTAGATTATTTGGACAGGGGGCTCCAAGAGACCCAGTACTTC
CASSLDYLDRGLQETQYF
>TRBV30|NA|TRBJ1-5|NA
TGTGCCTGGACGCAACCCTCACCCAGAGGGATCCAGCCCCAGCATTTT
CAWTQPSPRGIQPQHF
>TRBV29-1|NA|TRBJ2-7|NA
TGCAGCATCCTGACCCGGGACTGGGGTTACGAGCAGTACTTC
CSILTRDWGYEQYF
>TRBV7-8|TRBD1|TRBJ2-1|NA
TGTGCCAGCAGCCTACTTGATAGGGGGCGGCAAGGTAGTGAGCAGTTCTTC
CASSLLDRGRQGSEQFF
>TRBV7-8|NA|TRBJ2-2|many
TGTGCCAGCAGCTTAGTACGTGGGGAGCTGTTTTTT
CASSLVRGELFF
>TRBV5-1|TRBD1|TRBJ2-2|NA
TGCGCCAGCACCTCGACAGGGTACACCGGGGAGCTGTTTTTT
CASTSTGYTGELFF
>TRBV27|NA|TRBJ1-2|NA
TGTGCCACCTATTCGGGGGGAAACTATGGCTACACCTTC
CATYSGGNYGYTF
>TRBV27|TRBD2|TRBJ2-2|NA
TGTGCCAGCAGTTTACAAGGGACTAGCGGACCCACCGGGGAGCTGTTTTTT
CASSLQGTSGPTGELFF
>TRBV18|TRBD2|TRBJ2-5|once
TGTGCCAGCTCACGGATAGCGGGAGGGGAGACCCAGTACTTC
CASSRIAGGETQYF
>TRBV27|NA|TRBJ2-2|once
TGTGCCACCACGGAGCTAGCGTCGGGCACCGGGGAGCTGTTTTTT
CATTELASGTGELFF
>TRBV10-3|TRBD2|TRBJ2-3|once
TGTGCCGGGGGGGACACAGATACGCAGTATTTT
CAGGDTDTQYF
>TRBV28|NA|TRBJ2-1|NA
TGTGCCAGCAGTTTAGGGGGGACCTACAATGAGCAGTTCTTC
CASSLGGTYNEQFF
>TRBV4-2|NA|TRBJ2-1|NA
TGTGCCAGCAGCCAAGGGGGAAATGAGCAGTTCTTC
CASSQGGNEQFF
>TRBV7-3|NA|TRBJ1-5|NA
TGTGCCAGCAGCCCCCGGAATCAGCCCCAGCATTTT
CASSPRNQPQHF
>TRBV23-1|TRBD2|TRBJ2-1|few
TGCGCCTTGGGGCTAGCGGGGAACAAGCAGTTCTTC
CALGLAGNKQFF
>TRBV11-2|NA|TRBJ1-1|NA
TGTGCCAGCAGCTTAGGTGACAGAACGTACACTGAAGCTTTCTTT
CASSLGDRTYTEAFF
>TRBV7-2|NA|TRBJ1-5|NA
TGTGCCAGCAGCTTAATAGACAATCAGCCCCAGCATTTT
CASSLIDNQPQHF
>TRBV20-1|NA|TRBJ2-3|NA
TGCAGTCAGCGAACCACAGATACGCAGTATTTT
CSQRTTDTQYF
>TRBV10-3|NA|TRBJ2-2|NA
TGTGCCATCGGGAACTACAGGGAATTGACCGGGGAGCTGTTTTTT
CAIGNYRELTGELFF
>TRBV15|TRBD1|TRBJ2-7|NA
TGTGCCACCAGCAACGGGGACAGCGAACGACAGCAGTACTTC
CATSNGDSERQQYF